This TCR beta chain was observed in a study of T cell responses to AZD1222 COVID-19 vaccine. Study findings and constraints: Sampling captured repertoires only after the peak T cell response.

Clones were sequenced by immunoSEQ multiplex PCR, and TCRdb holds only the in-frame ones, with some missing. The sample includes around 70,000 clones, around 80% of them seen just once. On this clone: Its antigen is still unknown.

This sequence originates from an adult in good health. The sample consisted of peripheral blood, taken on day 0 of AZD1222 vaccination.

CDR3 sequence: CSASLAKASYSPLHF. The CDR3 nucleotides are TGCAGTGCTAGTTTGGCCAAAGCTTCTTATTCACCCCTCCACTTT. The chain recombines TRBV20-1 with TRBJ1-6; D not resolved. V dropped 3 bases and J dropped 8 bases, with 17 bases sitting between them. The length of the CDR3 is 15 residues. In germline, CDR1 is DFQATT, CDR2 SNEGSKA (reference sequence).